These 9 T cell receptor beta chains came from one sample sequenced in a study of T cell changes during pregnancy in multiple sclerosis. Some clones are missing from TCRdb's copy, which holds only in-frame ones; the method was immunoSEQ multiplex PCR. The sample contains 30,000 to 40,000 clones, about 91% of which appear only once. The material sequenced was CD8+ T cells from peripheral blood mononuclear cells, taken in the second trimester of pregnancy. The receptors here all came from a female donor with multiple sclerosis, enrolled in a pregnancy study.

This clone has more than one count but fewer than ten. This rearrangement joins TRBV19 to TRBJ1-5; 7 bases match TRBD1. Germline values: CDR1 LNHDA, CDR2 SQIVND (reference sequence). Germline trimming cut 10 bases from V and 6 bases from J; bases unmatched to any gene: 15. CDR3 length: 15 amino acids. CDR3 DNA sequence: TGTGCCACCCTAGACAGGGAAGCGGGTACTCAGCCCCAGCATTTT. This codes for CATLDREAGTQPQHF.

The rearrangement joins TRBV19 to TRBJ2-1; the match to TRBD2 covers 12 bases. V dropped 5 bases and J dropped 4; count of bases not matched to a gene: 3. Germline loops: CDR1 LNHDA, CDR2 SQIVND (reference sequence). This CDR3 has 15 residues. The CDR3 loop reads CASSPGTSGYNEQFF. The DNA of the CDR3 is TGTGCCAGTAGTCCCGGGACTAGCGGGTACAATGAGCAGTTCTTC.

This clone was observed a few times. The V gene is TRBV19, the J gene TRBJ1-1; 9 positions match TRBD1. The junction had 4 bases not matched to a gene; V was cut back by 3 bases and J by 5 bases. CDR1 is LNHDA, CDR2 SQIVND, per germline (reference sequence). CDR3 size: 14 residues. The CDR3 is CASSIHRGLTEAFF. In DNA, the CDR3 is TGTGCCAGTAGTATCCACAGGGGGCTTACTGAAGCTTTCTTT.

This clone was counted once. The chain couples TRBV4-1 to TRBJ1-4; D not resolved. The CDR3 sequence is 17 residues long. Germline lookup yields CDR1 MGHRA and CDR2 YSYEKL. V was shortened by 0 bases and J by 3 bases, with 14 bases between the two germline ends. CDR3: CASSQELAGEPNEKLFF. CDR3 in DNA: TGCGCCAGCAGCCAAGAATTGGCCGGGGAGCCTAATGAAAAACTGTTTTTT.

The chain combines TRBV28 with TRBJ1-1; 9 positions agree with TRBD1. Germline V gene sequence: CDR1 MDHEN, CDR2 SYDVKM. The CDR3 covers 15 residues. Germline trimming cut 5 bases from V and 4 bases from J; bases unmatched to any gene: 8. The CDR3 loop is CASSTRDRATTEAFF. As DNA, the CDR3 is TGTGCCAGCAGTACCCGGGACAGGGCAACCACTGAAGCTTTCTTT. Full variable domain (outside the CDR3, taken from reference TRBV28 and TRBJ1-1): DVKVTQSSRYLVKRTGEKVFLECVQDMDHENMFWYRQDPGLGLRLIYFSYDVKMKEKGDIPEGYSVSREKKERFSLILESASTNQTSMYLCASSTRDRATTEAFFGQGTRLTVV.

V and J are TRBV19 and TRBJ2-7; 8 positions match TRBD2. The CDR3 runs to 15 residues. Germline CDR1 is LNHDA and CDR2 is SQIVND (reference sequence). V lost 2 bases, J lost 0 bases, and 3 bases stayed unmatched. CDR3 region: CASSITGGPSYEQYF. The CDR3 region has the DNA TGTGCCAGTAGTATAACGGGAGGGCCCTCCTACGAGCAGTACTTC.

V gene TRBV4-2 combines with J gene TRBJ2-7; TRBD2 might be the D (7 bases). Looked up from germline, CDR1 is LGHNA and CDR2 is YNFKEQ. CDR3 length: 13 residues. Trimming removed 2 bases at V and 6 bases at J, with 11 bases between. CDR3 nucleotide sequence: TGTGCCAGCAGCCAAATAGGGGGGGGCGAGCAGTACTTC. It yields the protein CASSQIGGGEQYF.

V is TRBV25-1 and J is TRBJ2-1; D might be TRBD2 (6 bases). V shed 1 base and J shed 5 bases, with 12 bases lying between them. Germline-derived CDR1 and CDR2 are MGHDK and SYGVNS. The CDR3 is 15 amino acids. CDR3 protein: CASSESWRENNEQFF. CDR3 nucleotides: TGTGCCAGCAGTGAATCTTGGAGGGAAAACAATGAGCAGTTCTTC.

The chain carries TRBV6-1 and TRBJ2-7; TRBD2 aligns across 7 bases. V shed 10 bases and J 0 bases; nucleotides not matched to a gene: 6. Germline V gene data show CDR1 as MNHNS and CDR2 as SASEGT. The CDR3 has 13 residues. As DNA, the CDR3 is TGTGCCATCCGGCGGGGGTCCTCCTACGAGCAGTACTTC. Amino acid sequence: CAIRRGSSYEQYF.